This entry is about one TCR beta chain. There is no known antigen for this receptor. No much larger clone is present one base from it, and per-base qualities are unavailable. The sample belongs to a study of T cell responses to AZD1222 COVID-19 vaccine (dated by TCRdb to about 2021). The study in broad terms: Because spike-specific TCR depth and breadth did not differ between the two schedules, AZD1222 recipients who got a second dose at roughly 4 weeks were pooled with those who got a second dose at roughly 12 weeks. TCR sequencing was performed for roughly 250 trial participants, of whom approximately 200 were given two doses of AZD1222 and around 25 were given two doses of MenACWY control vaccine. Trial participants were enrolled into age subgroups of 18-55, 56-69 and 70-plus years, which contained approximately 150, 28 and 58 TCR-sequenced participants, respectively. The paper as a whole reports these results and caveats: In the small 56-69-year group, the increase in depth fell short of significance, most likely because of low power. Only a handful of AZD1222 recipients were SARS-CoV-2 seropositive at baseline, limiting conclusions about previously exposed vaccinees. The vaccine-associated CD4 TCRs covered the entire spike protein, and the dominant responses fell in regions 160-218 and 743-854. Participants were mostly white British and included more females than males, and it was suggested by the authors that clonal diversity may have been underestimated. After two AZD1222 doses, both the breadth and the depth of spike-specific TCRs were significantly higher than at day 0 and than in MenACWY recipients. Reportedly, almost half of the unique spike-specific TCRs recognized epitopes lying outside the regions that are mutated in the B.1.351 and B.1.1.7 variants. No day 14 peak-response samples were available, so repertoires were characterized only after the peak T cell response.

The time point label of this sample denotes: baseline before first vaccination. Vaccinee samples were obtained from the UK trials COV001 and COV002, which included a single-blind randomized controlled phase 2/3 trial of AZD1222 (ChAdOx1 nCoV-19) in healthy adults. For TCRbeta chain sequencing, PBMC samples were collected from trial participants at day 0 and at day 28 after the second dose. The CDR3 regions of human TCRbeta chains were analyzed by immunosequencing. The paper's processing steps were these. TCRs in the repertoires were matched against a reference library of SARS-CoV-2-specific TCRs that had been generated with the MIRA antigen-specificity platform. Breadth was defined as the fraction of unique TCRs that were SARS-CoV-2-associated, and depth was defined as the fraction of total T cells that were SARS-CoV-2-associated. Each spike-specific TCR was assigned to its reactive spike region and to a CD4 or CD8 class using the MIRA data. Log10-transformed breadth and depth values were compared by one-way ANOVA with Sidak's multiple comparisons tests. TCRdb holds this immuneACCESS table with in-frame rearrangements only. Some clones are missing; in checked studies, unresolved V genes explain under half, and the rest has no known cause. V and J calls and clone size are those listed in that table; D and trimming were worked out from the DNA. The sample contains some 120,000 clones, about 91% of them found a single time. Jointly, the top ten make up about 10% of the sample.

According to the germline V gene, CDR1 reads SGHTA and CDR2 reads FQGTGA. CDR3 length: 15 amino acids, cysteine to phenylalanine. The kept DNA is CDR3 alone, 45 bases in frame from the first base. Cut back by 2 bases and 2 bases, the V and J ends lie 11 bases apart. This sequence was found in an adult in good health. The chain links TRBV7-3 with TRBJ2-3, with the D segment possibly TRBD1 or TRBD2, each aligning over 6 bases. The source material was peripheral blood, sampled on day 0 of AZD1222 vaccination. The DNA reads as follows: TGTGCCAGCAGCTTAGGGGGCGGGATCACAGATACGCAGTATTTT. Its protein is CASSLGGGITDTQYF.